The clone carrying this T cell receptor beta chain came up a few times. Its antigen is unidentified. Germline V gene lookup returns CDR1 MNHEY and CDR2 SVGEGT. This CDR3 has 13 amino acids. Trimming at V came to 7 bases and at J to 2 bases, leaving 4 bases not matched to a gene. With constant-segment primers, 5'RACE yielded cDNA libraries of TCR alpha and TCR beta that carried sample barcodes and UMIs. TCRdb reprocessed the 5' RACE reads via MiXCR and lists one record per CDR3 protein. The sample lists fewer than 250,000 distinct CDR3 sequences, approximately 15% occurring once. The data are from a study of T-cell memory formation after mild COVID-19. Whole-study findings and limits: The study found balanced CD4/CD8 in clones contracting day 15 to 85 and a CD4+ lean in later expanders. Second-wave clones with a day 37 peak had unconfirmed SARS-CoV-2 specificity. CD4+ contracting clones were found mainly in CM and EM, and CD8+ ones in EMRA.

The source of this sequence is an adult woman who had mild COVID-19 (a few samples of this study predate the infection). Cell type and time point are not known. The sequencing input was PBMCs or a T cell subset sorted from them (not recorded which). The J gene is TRBJ2-5, the V gene TRBV6-2 or TRBV6-3; TRBD1 matches at 7 bases. CDR3: CASTRQGQETQYF. CDR3 sequence (DNA): TGTGCCAGCACGAGACAGGGACAAGAGACCCAGTACTTC.